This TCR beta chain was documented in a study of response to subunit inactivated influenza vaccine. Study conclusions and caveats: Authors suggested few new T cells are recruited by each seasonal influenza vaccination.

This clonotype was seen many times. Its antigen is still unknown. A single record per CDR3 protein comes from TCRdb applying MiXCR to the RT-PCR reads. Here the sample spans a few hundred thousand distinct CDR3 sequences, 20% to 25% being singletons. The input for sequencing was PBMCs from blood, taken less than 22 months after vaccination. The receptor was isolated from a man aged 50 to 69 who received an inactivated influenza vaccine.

The CDR3 sequence is CASSRGRSKILSNTEAFF. The CDR3 nucleotides read TGTGCCAGCTCACGGGGTCGCAGTAAAATCCTTTCGAACACTGAAGCTTTCTTT. This chain uses TRBV18 with TRBJ1-1; D call uncertain. From germline, CDR1 is KGHSH and CDR2 LQKENI. The CDR3 is 18 amino acids. The V end was cut by 4 bases, the J end by 1 base, with 22 bases between.